The rows below give T cell receptor beta chains drawn from one sample of a study of OX40 agonist ivuxolimab in advanced cancers. Profiled with immunoSEQ multiplex PCR; TCRdb holds only in-frame clones, not every one. The sample yields 45,000 to 60,000 clones, roughly 92% seen once. Here the sequenced sample was CD4+ or CD8+ T cells sorted from blood, taken in a trial of the OX40 agonist ivuxolimab. The receptors derive from an adult with an advanced solid tumor such as melanoma, head and neck, liver or kidney cancer. Each CDR3 is given without its conserved first and last residue. A D gene is named only where the DNA matches it firmly.

cdr3_aa | cdr3_length | j_call | d_call | v_call
ASSLGLPDTQY | 11 | TRBJ2-3 | - | TRBV5-1
SVVPQSGGYT | 10 | TRBJ1-2 | - | TRBV29-1
ASAAGGSGNTIY | 12 | TRBJ1-3 | TRBD1 | TRBV19
ASSPPVGTGHGYT | 13 | TRBJ1-2 | TRBD1 | TRBV18
ASSPTPEFTQF | 11 | TRBJ2-1 | - | TRBV5-1
ASIPDRRNTEAF | 12 | TRBJ1-1 | TRBD1 | TRBV2
ASSLGQAHTGELF | 13 | TRBJ2-2 | TRBD1 | TRBV5-1
ATSRLNTGELF | 11 | TRBJ2-2 | - | TRBV15
ASTPAGGHEKLF | 12 | TRBJ1-4 | - | TRBV19
ASSYMRTYEQY | 11 | TRBJ2-7 | - | TRBV6-5
ALRGRPLAKNIQY | 13 | TRBJ2-4 | - | TRBV10-1
ASSRDRNSGNTIY | 13 | TRBJ1-3 | TRBD1 | TRBV5-1
ASRGTSGRPPYEQY | 14 | TRBJ2-7 | TRBD2 | TRBV6-6
ASSPSGRYEQY | 11 | TRBJ2-7 | TRBD2 | TRBV11-2
AIKDLSYEQY | 10 | TRBJ2-7 | - | TRBV10-3
ASSIPGPGGQPQH | 13 | TRBJ1-5 | - | TRBV19
ASSQEEGRLSSYEQY | 15 | TRBJ2-7 | - | TRBV4-2
ASSTVSGGINGELF | 14 | TRBJ2-2 | TRBD1 | TRBV5-4
ASSTGGRSNQPQH | 13 | TRBJ1-5 | TRBD1 | TRBV5-8
ASSARDEQF | 9 | TRBJ2-1 | - | TRBV18
ASSQDRTTQY | 10 | TRBJ2-5 | - | TRBV4-1
ASSQGWRLAFPDTQY | 15 | TRBJ2-3 | TRBD2 | TRBV4-1
ASSPPTTDTQY | 11 | TRBJ2-3 | - | TRBV18
ASSLARESEQF | 11 | TRBJ2-1 | - | TRBV7-2
ASSPRQIEAF | 10 | TRBJ1-1 | - | TRBV6-6
ASSAGTQTNNEQF | 13 | TRBJ2-1 | - | TRBV5-1
ASSLGWTGNSPLH | 13 | TRBJ1-6 | TRBD1 | TRBV5-1
ASSRVGPGVAQH | 12 | TRBJ1-5 | - | TRBV7-9
ASSPGLPLTDTQY | 13 | TRBJ2-3 | - | TRBV18
ASSLGLDREETQY | 13 | TRBJ2-5 | TRBD1 | TRBV5-1
SVGRGFAYGYT | 11 | TRBJ1-2 | - | TRBV29-1
ASSPTNRGDTQY | 12 | TRBJ2-3 | TRBD1 | TRBV5-1
ATRQYNEQF | 9 | TRBJ2-1 | - | TRBV28
ASSRSPLAGYNEQF | 14 | TRBJ2-1 | TRBD2 | TRBV4-1
ASSLEHGSEEY | 11 | TRBJ2-7 | - | TRBV7-9
ASSPKVGSSGTDTQY | 15 | TRBJ2-3 | - | TRBV7-9
ASSQDRDSPLH | 11 | TRBJ1-6 | - | TRBV4-3
ASSLYGGRSYEQY | 13 | TRBJ2-7 | - | TRBV5-1
ASNRQGDDTQY | 11 | TRBJ2-3 | - | TRBV2
ASSLVGDAAEAF | 12 | TRBJ1-1 | - | TRBV28
ASSFARDGLAGHKQF | 15 | TRBJ2-1 | TRBD2 | TRBV7-9
AISDGYNTEAF | 11 | TRBJ1-1 | - | TRBV10-3
ASSLYGGTGAGYT | 13 | TRBJ1-2 | - | TRBV13
ASSFFQGNTGELF | 13 | TRBJ2-2 | - | TRBV7-9
ASSLTGDSYNEQF | 13 | TRBJ2-1 | TRBD1 | TRBV9
ASPGQSRWGYT | 11 | TRBJ1-2 | TRBD1 | TRBV6-1
ASSLRAGGATTGELF | 15 | TRBJ2-2 | TRBD2 | TRBV7-7
ASSLALAGRNTIY | 13 | TRBJ1-3 | - | TRBV5-1
ASSESIGGTDTQY | 13 | TRBJ2-3 | - | TRBV10-2
ASSLTLRTSFNEQF | 14 | TRBJ2-1 | TRBD2 | TRBV7-3
ASSGTGRKETQY | 12 | TRBJ2-5 | TRBD1 | TRBV9
ASSLSGLAGGPGNIQY | 16 | TRBJ2-4 | TRBD2 | TRBV5-1
ATLGGLTYEQY | 11 | TRBJ2-7 | TRBD2 | TRBV6-1
ASRKTGGNSPLH | 12 | TRBJ1-6 | TRBD1 | TRBV7-6
ASSYSMGWGSEAF | 13 | TRBJ1-1 | - | TRBV6-6